Shown below are 20 T cell receptor beta chains from a single sample sequenced in a study of shared clonotypes between healthy human individuals. Sequenced by immunoSEQ multiplex PCR; TCRdb stores in-frame clones only, minus some. The sample holds over a million clones, around 95% seen once. The source material was naive CD4+ T cells sorted from blood. Noted subset: CD45RA+ positively selected. These TCRs come from a man aged 25 to 45 in good health.

The chain joins TRBV27 to TRBJ2-1; D is unclear. CDR3 length: 12 residues. Trimming took off 4 bases at V and 7 bases at J, with 8 bases between the two ends. Germline values: CDR1 MNHEY, CDR2 SMNVEV (reference sequence). Here the CDR3 reads CASSSRENEQFF. For the CDR3, the DNA is TGTGCCAGCAGTTCACGAGAGAATGAGCAGTTCTTC.

The chain recombines TRBV9 with TRBJ2-7, with 8 bases matching TRBD2. The CDR3 has 15 amino acids. Germline V gives CDR1 SGDLS, CDR2 YYNGEE. The ends lost 0 bases at V and 3 bases at J; junction bases unmatched: 5. In nucleotides, the CDR3 is TGTGCCAGCAGCGTAGGAGCGGGAGTTATCTACGAGCAGTACTTC. It yields the protein CASSVGAGVIYEQYF.

This clone has just one count. This chain connects TRBV7-8 to TRBJ2-1, with a weak D call TRBD1 (5 bases). Looked up from germline, CDR1 is SGHVS and CDR2 is FQNEAQ. Trimming took 5 bases from V and 10 from J, leaving 15 bases between them. The CDR3 totals 13 residues. CDR3 sequence: CASSPGAYREQFF. CDR3 in DNA: TGTGCCAGCAGCCCCGGCGCATACAGGGAGCAGTTCTTC.

The V call is TRBV5-1, the J call TRBJ2-7; 8 nucleotides align to TRBD1. The V gene end was trimmed by 5 bases and the J gene end by 3 bases; junction bases not matched to a gene: 7. Germline V gene data show CDR1 as SGHRS and CDR2 as YFSETQ. This CDR3 has 14 amino acids. In DNA, the CDR3 is TGCGCCAGCAGTGGACAGGGAAATCTCTACGAGCAGTACTTC. Its protein product is CASSGQGNLYEQYF.

The chain combines TRBV2 with TRBJ2-1; the match to TRBD2 covers 7 bases. The CDR3 length is 15 residues. J gave up 4 bases and V 0 bases, and 3 bases lay outside the gene matches. The germline gives CDR1 SNHLY, CDR2 FYNNEI. DNA for the CDR3: TGTGCCAGCAGTGAAGCACTAGCGCTGTACAATGAGCAGTTCTTC. Translated: CASSEALALYNEQFF.

This chain links TRBV7-9 with TRBJ1-5; no firm D call. The CDR3 consists of 15 residues. With 2 bases removed from V and 0 bases from J, the gap between germline ends came to 8 bases. Germline loops: CDR1 SEHNR, CDR2 FQNEAQ (reference sequence). The chain's CDR3 is CASSLNGYSNQPQHF. The CDR3 nucleotides read TGTGCCAGCAGCTTAAATGGCTATAGCAATCAGCCCCAGCATTTT.

The chain recombines TRBV2 with TRBJ2-1, with TRBD2 identical over 10 bases. This CDR3 has 17 residues. Germline CDR1 is SNHLY and CDR2 is FYNNEI. Losses at the gene ends were 4 bases for V and 4 bases for J; bases not matched to a gene: 10. The CDR3 region has the DNA TGTGCCAGCAGTGGGAGGCGAGCGGGAGGGCCGTACAATGAGCAGTTCTTC. Translated: CASSGRRAGGPYNEQFF.

The chain links TRBV5-1 to TRBJ2-1; 7 bases match TRBD1. Germline-derived CDR1 and CDR2 are SGHRS and YFSETQ. The CDR3 is 14 amino acids. J gave up 7 bases and V 0 bases, and 4 bases lay outside the gene matches. The CDR3 DNA sequence: TGCGCCAGCAGCTTGGCTAGGGGGCTGAATGAGCAGTTCTTC. As protein: CASSLARGLNEQFF.

The rearrangement links TRBV5-4 to TRBJ2-7; 9 positions agree with TRBD2. This CDR3 comprises 15 residues. Germline values: CDR1 SGHNT, CDR2 YYREEE (reference sequence). V gave up 3 bases and J gave up 5 bases; unmatched junction bases: 9. This CDR3 reads CASSSRSGRSHEQYF. The CDR3 coding sequence is TGTGCCAGCAGCTCCCGTAGCGGGAGATCCCACGAGCAGTACTTC.

This clone has only one observation. This chain joins TRBV18 and TRBJ2-5; the D is unclear. The length of the CDR3 is 14 residues. The V end was cut by 0 bases, the J end by 2 bases, with 7 bases between. From germline, CDR1 is KGHSH and CDR2 LQKENI. The CDR3 loop is CASSPPMLQETQYF. CDR3 sequence (DNA): TGTGCCAGCTCACCACCAATGCTACAAGAGACCCAGTACTTC.

This chain uses TRBV6-6 with TRBJ1-1; D uncertain. Germline CDR1 is MNHNY and CDR2 is SVGAGI (reference sequence). CDR3 length: 11 residues. Trimming cost V 4 bases and J 3 bases, with 3 bases left between them. CDR3 DNA sequence: TGTGCCAGCAGTTTCTACACTGAAGCTTTCTTT. As protein: CASSFYTEAFF.

This chain joins TRBV27 and TRBJ2-7; perhaps TRBD1 as D (6 bases). V was clipped by 8 bases and J by 3 bases, with 17 bases between them. Germline CDR1 is MNHEY and CDR2 is SMNVEV (reference sequence). This CDR3 has 14 residues. The CDR3 bases are TGTGCCAGCGGGCCAAACGACAGGAACTACGAGCAGTACTTC. Its protein product is CASGPNDRNYEQYF.

This chain joins TRBV7-6 and TRBJ2-7; 12 nucleotides line up with TRBD1. Looked up from germline, CDR1 is SGHVS and CDR2 is FNYEAQ. The CDR3 runs to 17 residues. Losses at the gene ends were 5 bases for V and 4 bases for J; bases not matched to a gene: 12. For the CDR3, the DNA is TGTGCCAGCAGCGAAGAGGGACAGGGGGCTTTTTATTACGAGCAGTACTTC. This encodes CASSEEGQGAFYYEQYF.

The chain carries TRBV11-3 and TRBJ2-3, with unresolved D. V was cut by 1 base and J by 6 bases, with 17 bases left in between. The V gene's germline CDR1 is SGHNT and CDR2 YENEEA. The CDR3 covers 16 residues. The CDR3 spells CASSLGPEYQLDTQYF. In nucleotides, the CDR3 is TGTGCCAGCAGCTTAGGCCCTGAGTATCAGTTGGATACGCAGTATTTT.

The chain uses TRBV29-1 and TRBJ2-3; unclear D gene. CDR1 and CDR2 (germline): SQVTM, ANQGSEA. Trimming removed 6 bases from V and 4 bases from J, with 11 bases in between. The CDR3 has 12 residues. The DNA for the CDR3 is TGCAGCGTGAAATTAGGTGCAGATACGCAGTATTTT. Protein product: CSVKLGADTQYF.

In its sample, this clone was seen once. This chain joins TRBV5-1 and TRBJ2-1, with 13 nucleotides matching TRBD2. With V trimmed by 2 bases and J by 7 bases, 6 bases remained unmatched. The CDR3 is 16 amino acids. Germline V gene data show CDR1 as SGHRS and CDR2 as YFSETQ. This chain's CDR3 is CASSLLAGGRRNEQFF. The CDR3 DNA is TGCGCCAGCAGCTTACTAGCGGGAGGGAGGAGGAATGAGCAGTTCTTC.

This chain links TRBV2 with TRBJ2-1, with D maybe TRBD2 (5 bases). V lost 3 bases, J lost 8 bases, and 11 bases lay in between. There are 13 residues in the CDR3. Germline V gene data show CDR1 as SNHLY and CDR2 as FYNNEI. CDR3 DNA: TGTGCCAGCAGTGATGGCGGGTATGATGAGCAGTTCTTC. Amino acids: CASSDGGYDEQFF. Full variable domain (missing parts from reference TRBV2 and TRBJ2-1): EPEVTQTPSHQVTQMGQEVILRCVPISNHLYFYWYRQILGQKVEFLVSFYNNEISEKSEIFDDQFSVERPDGSNFTLKIRSTKLEDSAMYFCASSDGGYDEQFFGPGTRLTVL.

The genes are TRBV9 and TRBJ2-5, with D possibly being TRBD2 (6 bases). The germline V gene has CDR1 SGDLS and CDR2 YYNGEE. Trimming stripped 0 bases from V and 1 base from J, with 13 bases between. The CDR3 sequence is 16 residues long. The CDR3 DNA reads as TGTGCCAGCAGCGTAGGGGGAGCGGGTTTCCAAGAGACCCAGTACTTC. It codes for CASSVGGAGFQETQYF.

Turning to this clone: The junction shows a germline mismatch at one end, possibly a read error. The same CDR3 also results from other DNA sequences found in this sample. The chain's CDR3 is CASSLAMSGKFNQETQYF. CDR3 nucleotides: TGTGCCAGCAGTTTGGCCATGAGCGGGAAGTTTAACCAAGAGACCCAGTACTTC. This sequence joins TRBV5-4 and TRBJ2-5; 7 bases map to TRBD2. The CDR3 runs 18 residues. CDR1 is SGHNT, CDR2 YYREEE, per germline (reference sequence).

The chain uses TRBV9 and TRBJ2-1; 14 bases line up with TRBD2. V was pared by 3 bases and J by 13 bases, with 18 bases of the junction left unmatched. From germline, CDR1 is SGDLS and CDR2 YYNGEE. CDR3 length: 18 amino acids. This chain's CDR3 is CASSANPRLAGGLALQFF. CDR3 coding DNA: TGTGCCAGCAGCGCAAACCCAAGACTAGCGGGAGGGCTCGCGCTCCAGTTCTTC.